One sample yielded the 25 T cell receptor beta chains listed below, sequenced in a study of early stage breast cancer tumors. Profiled with immunoSEQ multiplex PCR; TCRdb holds only in-frame clones, not every one. The repertoire includes 70,000 or so clones, 80% of them detected once, and approximately 4.5% sits in the top ten. What was sequenced was blood. These TCRs come from a person between 35 and 49 years old with breast cancer.

This clone has just a few counts. V gene TRBV9 combines with J gene TRBJ2-1; D may be TRBD2 (6 bases). The V and J ends lost 5 bases and 8 bases respectively, with 17 bases between them. Per the germline V gene, CDR1 is SGDLS and CDR2 is YYNGEE. The CDR3 has 14 amino acids. DNA for the CDR3: TGTGCCAGCAGTCGGACGGGGGAAGGCTATGAGCAGTTCTTC. Translating gives CASSRTGEGYEQFF. Together with reference TRBV9 and TRBJ2-1, the CDR3 gives the full variable domain: DSGVTQTPKHLITATGQRVTLRCSPRSGDLSVYWYQQSLDQGLQFLIQYYNGEERAKGNILERFSAQQFPDLHSELNLSSLELGDSALYFCASSRTGEGYEQFFGPGTRLTVL.

The chain links TRBV28 to TRBJ1-2; D perhaps matches TRBD1 (5 bases). Germline V gene data show CDR1 as MDHEN and CDR2 as SYDVKM. V lost 3 bases to trimming and J lost 0 bases, with 11 bases between them. This CDR3 has 15 residues. The CDR3 sequence is CASSFGASANYGYTF. The CDR3 bases are TGTGCCAGCAGTTTTGGGGCCAGCGCTAACTATGGCTACACCTTC.

V usage is TRBV18 and J usage is TRBJ1-5; 7 nucleotides line up with TRBD1. The CDR3 runs to 14 residues. Germline CDR1 and CDR2: KGHSH and LQKENI. The trim removed 2 bases at V and 2 bases at J, leaving 0 bases unmatched. The CDR3 DNA follows: TGTGCCAGCTCACCAGGGACAGGCAATCAGCCCCAGCATTTT. Protein: CASSPGTGNQPQHF.

This rearrangement joins TRBV12-1 to TRBJ2-1; TRBD2 reflects the table's D call only, with no check against the DNA. TRBV12-1 is listed as a pseudogene. The CDR3 is made up of 15 amino acids. The CDR3 spells CASTFPWTSSIEQFF. CDR3 sequence (DNA): TGTGCCAGCACCTTCCCATGGACTAGCAGTATCGAGCAGTTCTTC.

The rearrangement links TRBV27 to TRBJ1-5; no clear D gene. The CDR3 loop spans 15 amino acids. Germline assignment: CDR1 MNHEY and CDR2 SMNVEV (reference sequence). Trimming stripped 1 base from V and 4 bases from J, with 11 bases between. The CDR3 nucleotides read TGTGCCAGCAGTTTATATTTGACGGAGAATCAGCCCCAGCATTTT. Protein sequence: CASSLYLTENQPQHF.

The V and J genes are TRBV21-1 and TRBJ2-2; TRBD2, the D gene given by the table, was not confirmed from the DNA. TRBV21-1 is labeled a pseudogene. The CDR3 has 17 residues. CDR3 in amino acids: CASSKGRGNTNTGELFF. The CDR3 coding sequence is TGTGCCAGCAGCAAGGGAAGAGGGAACACGAACACCGGGGAGCTGTTTTTT.

This sequence joins TRBV2 and TRBJ2-7; no definite D call. The CDR3 contains 14 residues. Trimming removed 6 bases from V and 5 bases from J, with 17 bases in between. Germline values: CDR1 SNHLY, CDR2 FYNNEI. Here the CDR3 reads CASRAGYGGNEQYF. CDR3 in DNA: TGTGCCAGCAGGGCTGGCTATGGCGGAAACGAGCAGTACTTC.

This chain links TRBV7-2 with TRBJ1-5; TRBD1 is a possible D gene (6 bases). The CDR3 loop spans 16 amino acids. Germline V gives CDR1 SGHTA, CDR2 FQGNSA. The germline V and J ends were trimmed by 3 bases and 7 bases, with 19 bases remaining between them. CDR3 region: CASSFSTGSYGQPQHF. The CDR3 DNA is TGTGCCAGCAGCTTTAGCACAGGGTCCTATGGGCAGCCCCAGCATTTT.

The J gene is TRBJ1-5, the V gene TRBV2, with D maybe TRBD1 (6 bases). This CDR3 region has 16 residues. Germline V gene lookup returns CDR1 SNHLY and CDR2 FYNNEI. V dropped 3 bases and J dropped 0 bases, with 12 bases sitting between them. CDR3 sequence: CASSETGPYSNQPQHF. CDR3 coding DNA: TGTGCCAGCAGTGAGACAGGTCCCTATAGCAATCAGCCCCAGCATTTT.

The V and J genes are TRBV11-2 and TRBJ2-7, with TRBD2 matching over 7 bases. With V trimmed by 5 bases and J by 3 bases, 10 bases remained unmatched. CDR3 length equals 15 residues. CDR1 is SGHAT and CDR2 is FQNNGV in the germline V gene. CDR3 coding DNA: TGTGCCAGCAGCAATCGGGAGGCATCGGGCTACGAGCAGTACTTC. Protein product: CASSNREASGYEQYF.

The chain links TRBV18 to TRBJ2-1; 8 nucleotides align to TRBD2. The J segment lost 5 bases and the V segment lost 1 base, leaving 16 bases of the junction unmatched. The CDR3 covers 19 residues. Germline CDR1 reads KGHSH; CDR2 reads LQKENI. The CDR3 here is CASSPRRSSGEPMHNEQFF. The CDR3 DNA follows: TGTGCCAGCTCACCACGTCGAAGTAGCGGGGAACCTATGCACAATGAGCAGTTCTTC.

The chain links TRBV12-5 to TRBJ2-7; a possible D gene is TRBD1 (6 bases). Germline V gene lookup returns CDR1 LGHNT and CDR2 FRNRAP. CDR3 length: 16 amino acids. Trimming cost V 2 bases and J 0 bases, with 14 bases left between them. CDR3 in amino acids: CASGLISQGISYEQYF. CDR3 DNA sequence: TGTGCTAGTGGTTTGATCTCTCAGGGGATCTCCTACGAGCAGTACTTC.

The genes are TRBV28 and TRBJ2-7, with TRBD1 identical over 9 bases. Germline V lookup: CDR1 MDHEN, CDR2 SYDVKM. V lost 3 bases and J lost 6; bases outside the gene matches: 12. The CDR3 extends over 16 amino acids. The CDR3 bases are TGTGCCAGCAGTTTGTACGGGACAGGGCATGGAGGCGAGCAGTACTTC. Translated: CASSLYGTGHGGEQYF.

The genes are TRBV29-1 and TRBJ1-2; D perhaps matches TRBD1 (5 bases). The V and J ends lost 4 bases and 8 bases respectively, with 14 bases between them. CDR3 length: 12 amino acids. Germline CDR1 is SQVTM and CDR2 is ANQGSEA. The CDR3 bases are TGCAGCGTTGCAGGGTTAAGAGAGGGCTACACCTTC. It specifies CSVAGLREGYTF.

The V gene is TRBV19, the J gene TRBJ2-2; 7 bases are shared with TRBD2. With V trimmed by 7 bases and J by 4 bases, 6 bases remained unmatched. CDR1 LNHDA and CDR2 SQIVND come from the germline V gene (reference sequence). This CDR3 region has 14 residues. In DNA, the CDR3 is TGTGCCAGTACGCGGCGGGAGATCACCGGGGAGCTGTTTTTT. Protein product: CASTRREITGELFF. Full variable domain (missing parts from reference TRBV19 and TRBJ2-2): DGGITQSPKYLFRKEGQNVTLSCEQNLNHDAMYWYRQDPGQGLRLIYYSQIVNDFQKGDIAEGYSVSREKKESFPLTVTSAQKNPTAFYLCASTRREITGELFFGEGSRLTVL.

The chain recombines TRBV10-3 with TRBJ2-7; D may be TRBD2 (5 bases). The germline V and J ends were trimmed by 0 bases and 3 bases, with 9 bases remaining between them. The CDR3 runs to 14 residues. Germline V gene data show CDR1 as ENHRY and CDR2 as SYGVKD. The CDR3 sequence is CAISESRAGYEQYF. CDR3 nucleotide sequence: TGTGCCATCAGTGAGTCGAGGGCGGGCTACGAGCAGTACTTC.

V is TRBV4-1 and J is TRBJ2-6; TRBD1 agrees at 10 bases. Germline V gives CDR1 MGHRA, CDR2 YSYEKL. V trimming: 4 bases; J trimming: 0 bases; junction bases outside the gene matches: 6. There are 18 residues in the CDR3. The CDR3 DNA reads as TGCGCCAGCAGCCGCGGGACAGGGGACCTCTCTGGGGCCAACGTCCTGACTTTC. Translation: CASSRGTGDLSGANVLTF.

The chain carries TRBV27 and TRBJ2-5, with D uncertain. CDR3 length: 13 amino acids. V lost 4 bases and J lost 2, with 8 bases in between. Germline values: CDR1 MNHEY, CDR2 SMNVEV (reference sequence). Here the CDR3 DNA reads TGTGCCAGCAGTTCCTCGAGGCAAGAGACCCAGTACTTC. The encoded protein is CASSSSRQETQYF.

The rearrangement uses TRBV19 and TRBJ2-2, with 8 bases identical to TRBD1. With V trimmed by 3 bases and J by 6 bases, 6 bases remained unmatched. Per the germline V gene, CDR1 is LNHDA and CDR2 is SQIVND (reference sequence). The CDR3 is made up of 15 amino acids. The CDR3 loop reads CASSILRGPPGELFF. CDR3 nucleotide sequence: TGTGCCAGTAGTATTCTCAGGGGGCCTCCCGGGGAGCTGTTTTTT.

The CDR3 DNA follows: TGTGCCAGCACCCCTCGGGGGACCCTTTACAATGAGCAGTTCTTC. Its translation: CASTPRGTLYNEQFF. The chain recombines TRBV28 with TRBJ2-1; D may be TRBD2 (6 bases). The V gene lost 7 bases and the J gene lost 4 bases, with 17 bases spanning the gap. The CDR3 sequence is 15 residues long. Germline lookup yields CDR1 MDHEN and CDR2 SYDVKM.

The table lists this clone with a few counts. The chain has TRBV30 and TRBJ2-3; 7 positions agree with TRBD1. This CDR3 has 13 amino acids. The junction had 6 bases not matched to a gene; V was cut back by 5 bases and J by 4 bases. Germline CDR1 and CDR2: GTSNPN and SVGIG (reference sequence). CDR3 loop: CAWQGVGADTQYF. CDR3 in DNA: TGTGCCTGGCAGGGGGTAGGAGCAGATACGCAGTATTTT.

CDR3 sequence reads: CASSQSSWTSGKMRFPPDTQYF. In nucleotides, the CDR3 is TGCGCCAGCAGCCAGTCGTCTTGGACTAGCGGGAAAATGAGGTTTCCGCCAGATACGCAGTATTTT. The rearrangement joins TRBV4-1 to TRBJ2-3; 12 positions agree with TRBD2. This CDR3 region has 22 residues. The V gene's germline CDR1 is MGHRA and CDR2 YSYEKL. The J segment lost 4 bases and the V segment lost 3 bases, leaving 23 bases of the junction unmatched.

The chain uses TRBV11-3 and TRBJ2-7, with D maybe TRBD1 (6 bases). Trimming removed 5 bases at V and 7 bases at J, with 15 bases between. Looked up from germline, CDR1 is SGHNT and CDR2 is YENEEA. The CDR3 length is 13 residues. CDR3 in DNA: TGTGCCAGCAGCATCGGACGTACAGGGGAGCAGTACTTC. It specifies CASSIGRTGEQYF.

The chain recombines TRBV5-6 with TRBJ1-3, with D maybe TRBD1 (5 bases). Germline V CDR1 and CDR2: SGHDT, YYEEEE. V was cut by 2 bases and J by 4 bases, with 16 bases left in between. The CDR3 is made up of 16 amino acids. The CDR3 here is CASSFSGAVFGNTIYF. As DNA, the CDR3 is TGTGCCAGCAGCTTCAGCGGGGCAGTTTTCGGAAACACCATATATTTT.

This clone was detected only a few times. This chain joins TRBV7-2 and TRBJ2-4; D gene unclear. The germline V gene encodes CDR1 SGHTA and CDR2 FQGNSA. Trimming took off 0 bases at V and 6 bases at J, with 3 bases between the two ends. This CDR3 has 12 residues. This CDR3 is CASSLAGNIQYF. CDR3 in DNA: TGTGCCAGCAGCTTAGCGGGAAACATTCAGTACTTC.